The sequence of this T cell receptor (beta chain) was determined in a study of regulatory T cells in long-lasting Graves disease. Time point specified: newly diagnosed GD, antithyroid drugs for less than 3 months. Scientists built the TCR library using RNA that was extracted from PBMCs. HTBI primers from iRepertoire and Arm-PCR of CDR3 regions yielded the TCR beta libraries. Each CDR3 protein is one row after TCRdb ran MiXCR on the multiplex PCR reads. Counted here are 200,000 to 250,000 distinct CDR3 sequences, around a fifth occurring once; the ten biggest clones make up about 12%. This clonotype was detected many times. What it binds is unknown. Study-level points and caveats: With persistent disease, TRBV28, TRBJ1-2 and TRBJ2-5 were the favored segments.

Germline loops: CDR1 LGHDT, CDR2 YNNKEL (reference sequence). V dropped 5 bases and J dropped 3 bases, with 13 bases sitting between them. The CDR3 consists of 14 residues. The sample was also linked to a second study, of T cells in Graves' hyperthyroidism and ophthalmopathy. That work adds: HTBI primers were employed in a first-round RT-PCR of the TCR CDR3.

The rearrangement links TRBV3-1 to TRBJ1-2, with TRBD1 as a possible D gene (6 bases). Specimen: peripheral blood mononuclear cells (PBMCs), collected at new diagnosis, from a patient treated with antithyroid drugs. The clonotype originates from a woman aged 30 to 39 with Graves disease. In nucleotides, the CDR3 is TGTGCCAGCAGCGACGACAGGATTGACTATGGCTACACCTTC. Translated: CASSDDRIDYGYTF.